This T cell receptor (beta chain) was captured in a study of blood T cell repertoires in COVID-19. Participant-given clinical history determined each cohort assignment. Recovered participants had two consecutive negative NP/OP PCR tests, healthcare professional clearance, or symptom resolution. Trimming removed 2 bases from V and 3 bases from J; junction bases left unmatched: 3. This CDR3 has 15 amino acids. CDR1 and CDR2 (germline): SGHRS, YFSETQ. Original analysis: The assay estimated nucleated cells by amplifying reference gene primers. The data were produced by immunoSEQ multiplex PCR, yet TCRdb's version contains in-frame clones alone and is incomplete. V, J and clone size reflect that table, while D and trimming were determined from the DNA. The sample holds 300,000 to 400,000 clones, around 90% seen once.

This sequence originates from a man aged 60 to 75 who had recovered from COVID-19. The sequenced material came from PBMCs or T cells enriched from blood (not recorded which). V and J are TRBV5-1 and TRBJ2-1; 9 bases fit TRBD2. This CDR3 is CASSFNSGSYNEQFF. Written as DNA, the CDR3 is TGCGCCAGCAGCTTCAATAGCGGGAGCTACAATGAGCAGTTCTTC.